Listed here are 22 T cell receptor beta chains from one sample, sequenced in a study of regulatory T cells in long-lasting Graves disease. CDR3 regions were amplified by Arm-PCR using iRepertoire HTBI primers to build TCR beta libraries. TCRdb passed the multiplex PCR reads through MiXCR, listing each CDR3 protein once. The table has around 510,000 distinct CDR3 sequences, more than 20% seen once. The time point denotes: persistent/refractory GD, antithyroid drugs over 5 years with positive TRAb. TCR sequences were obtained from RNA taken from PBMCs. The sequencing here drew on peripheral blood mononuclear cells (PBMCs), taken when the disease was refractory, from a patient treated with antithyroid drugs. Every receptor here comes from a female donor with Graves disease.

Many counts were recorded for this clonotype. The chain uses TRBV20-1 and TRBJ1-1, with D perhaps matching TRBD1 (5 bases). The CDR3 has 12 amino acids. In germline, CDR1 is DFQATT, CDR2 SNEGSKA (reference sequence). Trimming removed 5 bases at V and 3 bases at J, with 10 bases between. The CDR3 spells CSAEGRDTEAFF. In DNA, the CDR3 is TGCAGTGCTGAGGGGAGGGACACTGAAGCTTTCTTT.

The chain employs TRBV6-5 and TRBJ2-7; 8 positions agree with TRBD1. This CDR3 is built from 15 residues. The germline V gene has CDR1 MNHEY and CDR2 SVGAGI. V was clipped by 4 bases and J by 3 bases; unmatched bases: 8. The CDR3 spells CASSSRKTGVYEQYF. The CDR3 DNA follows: TGTGCCAGCAGTTCTCGGAAGACAGGGGTCTACGAGCAGTACTTC.

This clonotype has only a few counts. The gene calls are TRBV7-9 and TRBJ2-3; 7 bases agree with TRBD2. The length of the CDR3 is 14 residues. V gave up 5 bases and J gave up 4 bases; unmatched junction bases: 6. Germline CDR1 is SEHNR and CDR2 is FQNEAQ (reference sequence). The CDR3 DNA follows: TGTGCCAGCAGCCCTCGGGACTACCCAGATACGCAGTATTTT. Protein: CASSPRDYPDTQYF.

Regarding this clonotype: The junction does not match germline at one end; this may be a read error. The CDR3 DNA reads TGCGCCAGCAGCTTGGGACAGGGAACTAATGAAAAACTGCTTTTT. This translates into CASSLGQGTNEKLLF. V is TRBV5-1 and J is TRBJ1-4; 7 nucleotides agree with TRBD1. The germline CDR1 and CDR2 sequences are SGHRS and YFSETQ. The CDR3 has 15 amino acids.

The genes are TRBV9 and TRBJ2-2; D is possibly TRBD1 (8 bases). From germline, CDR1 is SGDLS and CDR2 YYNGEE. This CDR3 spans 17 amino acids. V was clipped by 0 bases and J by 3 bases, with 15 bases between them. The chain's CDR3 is CASSVAPQGGDTGELFF. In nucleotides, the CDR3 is TGTGCCAGCAGCGTAGCTCCACAGGGGGGGGACACCGGGGAGCTGTTTTTT.

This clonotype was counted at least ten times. The CDR3 loop is CAWSGTSGSRETQYF. CDR3 nucleotides: TGTGCCTGGAGCGGGACTAGCGGGAGCAGAGAGACCCAGTACTTC. The rearrangement uses TRBV30 and TRBJ2-5; TRBD2 matches at 14 bases. Germline trimming cut 3 bases from V and 4 bases from J; bases unmatched to any gene: 4. Germline CDR1 reads GTSNPN; CDR2 reads SVGIG (reference sequence). The CDR3 covers 15 residues.

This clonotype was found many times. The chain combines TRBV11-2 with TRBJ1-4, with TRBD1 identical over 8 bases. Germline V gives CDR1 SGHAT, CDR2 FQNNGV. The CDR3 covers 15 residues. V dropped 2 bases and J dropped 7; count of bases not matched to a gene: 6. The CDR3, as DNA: TGTGCCAGCAGCTTACAAGGACAGGGTGGTGAAAAACTGTTTTTT. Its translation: CASSLQGQGGEKLFF.

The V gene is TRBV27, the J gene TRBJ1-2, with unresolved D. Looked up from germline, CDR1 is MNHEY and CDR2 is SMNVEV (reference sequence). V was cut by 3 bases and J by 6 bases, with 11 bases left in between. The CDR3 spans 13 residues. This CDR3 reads CASSLNAGNGYTF. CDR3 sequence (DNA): TGTGCCAGCAGTTTGAACGCGGGGAATGGCTACACCTTC.

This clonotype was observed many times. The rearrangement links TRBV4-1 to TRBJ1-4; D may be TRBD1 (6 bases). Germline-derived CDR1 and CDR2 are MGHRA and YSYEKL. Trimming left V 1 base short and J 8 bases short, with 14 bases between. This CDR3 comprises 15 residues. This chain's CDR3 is CASSQGANREEKLFF. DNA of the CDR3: TGCGCCAGCAGCCAAGGGGCTAACAGGGAAGAAAAACTGTTTTTT.

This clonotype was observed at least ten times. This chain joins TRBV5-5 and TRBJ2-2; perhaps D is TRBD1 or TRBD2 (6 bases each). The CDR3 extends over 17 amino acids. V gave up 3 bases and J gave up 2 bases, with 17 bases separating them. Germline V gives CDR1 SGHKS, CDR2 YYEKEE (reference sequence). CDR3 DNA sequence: TGTGCCAGCAGCTGGAGGGCCGGGACACCCAACACCGGGGAGCTGTTTTTT. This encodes CASSWRAGTPNTGELFF.

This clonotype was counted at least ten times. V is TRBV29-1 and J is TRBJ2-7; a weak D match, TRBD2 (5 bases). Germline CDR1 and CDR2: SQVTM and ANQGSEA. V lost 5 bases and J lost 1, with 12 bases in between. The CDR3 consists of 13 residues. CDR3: CSVWTVGSYEQYF. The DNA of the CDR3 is TGCAGCGTTTGGACTGTCGGATCCTACGAGCAGTACTTC.

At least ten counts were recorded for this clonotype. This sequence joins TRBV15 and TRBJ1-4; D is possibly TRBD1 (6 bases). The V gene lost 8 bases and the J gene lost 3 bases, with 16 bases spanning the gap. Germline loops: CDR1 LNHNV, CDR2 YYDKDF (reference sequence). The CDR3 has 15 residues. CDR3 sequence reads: CATVAGDGANEKLFF. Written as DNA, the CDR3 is TGTGCCACCGTCGCAGGGGATGGAGCTAATGAAAAACTGTTTTTT. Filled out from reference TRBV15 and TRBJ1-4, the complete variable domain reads DAMVIQNPRYQVTQFGKPVTLSCSQTLNHNVMYWYQQKSSQAPKLLFHYYDKDFNNEADTPDNFQSRRPNTSFCFLDIRSPGLGDTAMYLCATVAGDGANEKLFFGSGTQLSVL.

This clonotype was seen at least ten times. CDR3 in DNA: TGTGCCAGCAGCCCCCGGGGTGGGGGTCCCTACGAGCAGTACTTC. Amino acids: CASSPRGGGPYEQYF. The V gene is TRBV28, the J gene TRBJ2-7; D is perhaps TRBD1 or TRBD2 (5 bases each). Germline CDR1 is MDHEN and CDR2 is SYDVKM. The V and J ends lost 6 bases and 2 bases respectively, with 17 bases between them. The CDR3 is made up of 15 amino acids.

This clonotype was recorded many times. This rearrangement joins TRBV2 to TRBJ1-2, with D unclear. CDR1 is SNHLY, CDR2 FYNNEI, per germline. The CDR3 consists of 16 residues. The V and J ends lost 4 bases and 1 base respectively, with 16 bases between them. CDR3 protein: CASSGPKQRLNYGYTF. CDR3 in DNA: TGTGCCAGCAGTGGTCCAAAACAGAGGCTTAACTATGGCTACACCTTC.

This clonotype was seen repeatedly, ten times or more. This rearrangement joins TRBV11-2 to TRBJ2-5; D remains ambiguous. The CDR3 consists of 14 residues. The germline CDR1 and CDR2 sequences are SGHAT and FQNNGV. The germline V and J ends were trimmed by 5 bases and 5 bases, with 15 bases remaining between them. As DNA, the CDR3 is TGTGCCAGCAGCCCGACTCAAGGCTGGGAGACCCAGTACTTC. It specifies CASSPTQGWETQYF.

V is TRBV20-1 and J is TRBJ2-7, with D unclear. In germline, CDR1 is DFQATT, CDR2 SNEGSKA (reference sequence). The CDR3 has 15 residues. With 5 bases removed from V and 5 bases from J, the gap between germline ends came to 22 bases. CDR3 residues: CSASTPAGLIDEQYF. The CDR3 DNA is TGCAGTGCTTCAACCCCCGCAGGATTGATCGACGAGCAGTACTTC.

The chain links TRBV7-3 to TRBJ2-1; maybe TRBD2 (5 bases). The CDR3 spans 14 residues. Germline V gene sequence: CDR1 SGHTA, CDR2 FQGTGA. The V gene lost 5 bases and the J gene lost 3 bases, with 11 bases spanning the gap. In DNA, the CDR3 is TGTGCCAGCAGCATAAGCGGAGACTACAATGAGCAGTTCTTC. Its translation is CASSISGDYNEQFF. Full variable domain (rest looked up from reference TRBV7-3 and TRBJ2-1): GAGVSQTPSNKVTEKGKYVELRCDPISGHTALYWYRQSLGQGPEFLIYFQGTGAADDSGLPNDRFFAVRPEGSVSTLKIQRTERGDSAVYLCASSISGDYNEQFFGPGTRLTVL.

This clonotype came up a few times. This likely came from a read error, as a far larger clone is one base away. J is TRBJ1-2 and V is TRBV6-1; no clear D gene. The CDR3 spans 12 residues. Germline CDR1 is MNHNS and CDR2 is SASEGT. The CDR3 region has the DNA TGTGCCAGCAGTGGTGCTAACCATGGCTACACCTTC. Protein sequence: CASSGANHGYTF.

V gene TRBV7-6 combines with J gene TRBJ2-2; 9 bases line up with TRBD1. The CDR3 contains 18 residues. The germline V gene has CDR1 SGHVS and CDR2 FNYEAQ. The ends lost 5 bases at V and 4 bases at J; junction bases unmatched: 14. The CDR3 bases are TGTGCCAGCAGCCTCCGGGGACAGGGCGGAATAGCCACCGGGGAGCTGTTTTTT. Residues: CASSLRGQGGIATGELFF.

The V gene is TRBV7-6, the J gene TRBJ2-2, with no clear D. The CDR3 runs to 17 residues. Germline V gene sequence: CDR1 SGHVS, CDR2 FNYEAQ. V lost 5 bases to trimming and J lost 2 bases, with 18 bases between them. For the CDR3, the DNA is TGTGCCAGCAGCGTCGTAGGCGCGGTTTCAAACACCGGGGAGCTGTTTTTT. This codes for CASSVVGAVSNTGELFF.

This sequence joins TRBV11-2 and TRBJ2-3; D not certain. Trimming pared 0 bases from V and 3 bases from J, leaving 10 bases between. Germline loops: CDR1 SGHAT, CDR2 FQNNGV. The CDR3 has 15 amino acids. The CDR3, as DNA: TGTGCCAGCAGCTTAGATGGGCTAGATACAGATACGCAGTATTTT. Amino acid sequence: CASSLDGLDTDTQYF.

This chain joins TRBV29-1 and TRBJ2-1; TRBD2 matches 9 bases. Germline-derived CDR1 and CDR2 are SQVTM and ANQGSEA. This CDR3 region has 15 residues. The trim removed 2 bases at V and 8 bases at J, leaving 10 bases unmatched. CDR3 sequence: CSVEPLAGGLHEQFF. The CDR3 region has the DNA TGCAGCGTTGAACCACTAGCGGGCGGGTTGCATGAGCAGTTCTTC.